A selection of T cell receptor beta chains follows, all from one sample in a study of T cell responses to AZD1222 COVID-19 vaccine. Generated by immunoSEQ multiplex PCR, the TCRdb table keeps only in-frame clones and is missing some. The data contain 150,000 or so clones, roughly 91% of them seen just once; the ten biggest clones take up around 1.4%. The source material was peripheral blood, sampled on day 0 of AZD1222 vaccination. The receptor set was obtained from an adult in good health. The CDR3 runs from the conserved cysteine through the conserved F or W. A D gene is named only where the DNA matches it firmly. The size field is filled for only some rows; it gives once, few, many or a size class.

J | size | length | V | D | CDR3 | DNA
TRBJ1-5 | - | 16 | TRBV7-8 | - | CASSSDPRDNNQPQHF | TGTGCCAGCAGCTCCGATCCCCGGGACAACAATCAGCCCCAGCATTTT
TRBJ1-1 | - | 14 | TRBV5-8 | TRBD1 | CASSSGQGGTEAFF | TGTGCCAGCAGTTCAGGACAGGGGGGAACTGAAGCTTTCTTT
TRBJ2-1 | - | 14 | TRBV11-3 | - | CASSRDFSYNEQFF | TGTGCCAGCAGCCGGGACTTCTCCTACAATGAGCAGTTCTTC
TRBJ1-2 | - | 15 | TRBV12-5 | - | CASGLGPTESYGYTF | TGTGCTAGTGGTTTGGGCCCGACCGAGTCCTATGGCTACACCTTC
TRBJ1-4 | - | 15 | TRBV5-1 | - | CASSFQGLANEKLFF | TGCGCCAGCAGCTTCCAGGGGTTGGCTAATGAAAAACTGTTTTTT
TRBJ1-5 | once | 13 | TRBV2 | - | CASSTREFQPQHF | TGTGCCAGCAGTACCAGGGAATTTCAGCCCCAGCATTTT
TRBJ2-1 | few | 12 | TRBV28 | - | CASSFRLNEQFF | TGTGCCAGCAGTTTTCGTCTTAATGAGCAGTTCTTC
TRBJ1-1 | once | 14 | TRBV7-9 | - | CASSLVPENTEAFF | TGTGCCAGCAGCTTAGTACCCGAGAACACTGAAGCTTTCTTT
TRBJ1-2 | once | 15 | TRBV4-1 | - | CASSQGTELNYGYTF | TGCGCCAGCAGCCAAGGGACAGAACTTAACTATGGCTACACCTTC
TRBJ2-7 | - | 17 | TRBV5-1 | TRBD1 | CASSPRSGGQGRSEQYF | TGCGCCAGCAGCCCGAGGAGTGGGGGACAGGGGAGGTCGGAGCAGTACTTC
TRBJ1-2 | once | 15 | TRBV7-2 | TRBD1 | CASSLGDRVGYGYTF | TGTGCCAGCAGCTTGGGGGACAGGGTTGGGTATGGCTACACCTTC
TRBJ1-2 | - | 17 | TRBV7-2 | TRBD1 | CASSQEGTAGANYGYTF | TGTGCCAGCAGCCAAGAGGGGACAGCTGGAGCTAACTATGGCTACACCTTC
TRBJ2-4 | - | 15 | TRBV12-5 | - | CASGLRQGLKNIQYF | TGTGCTAGTGGTTTAAGGCAGGGGCTAAAAAACATTCAGTACTTC
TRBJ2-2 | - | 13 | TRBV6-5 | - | CASSRQATGELFF | TGTGCCAGCAGTAGACAGGCAACCGGGGAGCTGTTTTTT
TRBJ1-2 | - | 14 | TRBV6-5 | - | CASSSGRLRHGYTF | TGTGCCAGCAGTTCGGGACGTCTGAGGCATGGCTACACCTTC
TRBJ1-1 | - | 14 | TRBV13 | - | CASSLGGGRTEAFF | TGTGCCAGCAGCTTAGGAGGAGGGAGAACTGAAGCTTTCTTT
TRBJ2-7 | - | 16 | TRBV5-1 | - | CASSLEFPGISYEQYF | TGCGCCAGCAGCTTGGAATTTCCAGGGATCTCCTACGAGCAGTACTTC
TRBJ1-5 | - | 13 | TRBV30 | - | CAWSQGEVQPQHF | TGTGCCTGGAGCCAGGGTGAGGTTCAGCCCCAGCATTTT
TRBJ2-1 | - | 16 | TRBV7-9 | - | CASSLREDSSYNEQFF | TGTGCCAGCAGCTTGAGAGAGGACAGCTCCTACAATGAGCAGTTCTTC
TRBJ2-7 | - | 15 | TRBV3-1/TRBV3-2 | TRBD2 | CASSQKAGGVDEQYF | TGTGCCAGCAGCCAGAAAGCGGGAGGGGTCGACGAGCAGTACTTC
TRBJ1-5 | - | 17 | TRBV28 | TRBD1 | CASSSPQTGARGQPQHF | TGTGCCAGCAGTTCCCCCCAGACAGGGGCGCGGGGTCAGCCCCAGCATTTT
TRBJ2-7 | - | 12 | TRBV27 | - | CASSDSSYEQYF | TGTGCCAGCAGTGACAGCTCCTACGAGCAGTACTTC
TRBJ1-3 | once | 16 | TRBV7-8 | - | CASSLAQGSSGNTIYF | TGTGCCAGCAGCTTAGCGCAGGGAAGCTCTGGAAACACCATATATTTT
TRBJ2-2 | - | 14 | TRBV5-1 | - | CASSPGQNTGELFF | TGCGCCAGCAGCCCGGGACAGAACACCGGGGAGCTGTTTTTT
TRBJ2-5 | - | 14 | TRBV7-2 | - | CASSLLAPQETQYF | TGTGCCAGCAGCCTCCTCGCCCCCCAAGAGACCCAGTACTTC
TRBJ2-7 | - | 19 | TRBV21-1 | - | CASSKVTGRSGSSLYEQYF | TGTGCCAGCAGCAAAGTGACGGGACGTAGCGGGAGTTCCCTCTACGAGCAGTACTTC
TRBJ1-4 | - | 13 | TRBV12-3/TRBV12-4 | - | CASSFSAEEKLFF | TGTGCCAGCAGTTTTTCGGCCGAAGAAAAACTGTTTTTT
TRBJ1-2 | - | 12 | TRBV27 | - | CASSFSGGGYTF | TGTGCCAGCAGTTTTTCCGGGGGTGGCTACACCTTC
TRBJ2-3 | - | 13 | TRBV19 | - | CASTGRATDTQYF | TGTGCCAGTACGGGGCGGGCCACAGATACGCAGTATTTT
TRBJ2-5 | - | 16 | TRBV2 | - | CASSLLGVGGQETQYF | TGTGCCAGCAGTTTACTTGGGGTTGGGGGACAAGAGACCCAGTACTTC
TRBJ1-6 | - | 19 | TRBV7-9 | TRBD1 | CASSLAGQGLSSYNSPLHF | TGTGCCAGCAGCTTAGCCGGACAGGGCCTAAGCTCCTATAATTCACCCCTCCACTTT
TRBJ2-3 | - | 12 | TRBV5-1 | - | CASSLTSDTQYF | TGCGCCAGCAGCTTGACTTCAGATACGCAGTATTTT
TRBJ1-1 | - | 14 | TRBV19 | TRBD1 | CASVLTGGNTEAFF | TGTGCCAGTGTTTTGACAGGGGGCAACACTGAAGCTTTCTTT
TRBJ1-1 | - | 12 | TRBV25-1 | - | CASSESRDEAFF | TGTGCCAGCAGTGAATCCCGGGATGAAGCTTTCTTT
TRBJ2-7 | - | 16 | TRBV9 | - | CASSVGQGSLFYEQYF | TGTGCCAGCAGCGTAGGGCAAGGGTCTCTGTTTTACGAGCAGTACTTC
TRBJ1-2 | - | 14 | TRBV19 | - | CASSTPQLRYGYTF | TGTGCCAGTAGTACTCCTCAATTGCGCTATGGCTACACCTTC
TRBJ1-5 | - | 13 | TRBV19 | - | CASSIGGDQPQHF | TGTGCCAGTAGTATAGGCGGGGATCAGCCCCAGCATTTT
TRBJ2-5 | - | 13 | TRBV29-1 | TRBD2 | CSAGAGSRETQYF | TGCAGCGCCGGAGCGGGGTCCCGAGAGACCCAGTACTTC
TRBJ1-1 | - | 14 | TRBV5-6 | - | CASSLLKENTEAFF | TGTGCCAGCAGCTTGTTAAAGGAGAACACTGAAGCTTTCTTT
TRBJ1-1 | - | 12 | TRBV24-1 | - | CATSEGTSEAFF | TGTGCCACCAGTGAAGGGACTTCAGAAGCTTTCTTT
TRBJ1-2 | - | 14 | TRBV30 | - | CAWSTGWGGYGYTF | TGTGCCTGGAGTACAGGTTGGGGGGGATATGGCTACACCTTC
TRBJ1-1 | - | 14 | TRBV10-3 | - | CAISKGRGLTEAFF | TGTGCCATCAGTAAGGGACGCGGACTTACTGAAGCTTTCTTT
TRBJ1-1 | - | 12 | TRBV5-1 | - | CASSPRADEAFF | TGCGCCAGCAGCCCCCGGGCCGATGAAGCTTTCTTT
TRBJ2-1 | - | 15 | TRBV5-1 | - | CASSLNVNSYNEQFF | TGCGCCAGCAGCTTGAATGTAAACTCCTACAATGAGCAGTTCTTC
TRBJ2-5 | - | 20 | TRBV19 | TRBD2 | CASSIRGRTSGRRDQETQYF | TGTGCCAGTAGTATTCGGGGGCGGACTAGCGGGAGGAGGGACCAAGAGACCCAGTACTTC
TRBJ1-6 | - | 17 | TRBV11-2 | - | CASSSPPGSSYNSPLHF | TGTGCCAGCAGCTCGCCGCCAGGGAGCTCCTATAATTCACCCCTCCACTTT
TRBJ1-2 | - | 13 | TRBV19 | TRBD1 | CASNSGQASGYTF | TGTGCCAGTAACTCGGGACAGGCCAGTGGCTACACCTTC